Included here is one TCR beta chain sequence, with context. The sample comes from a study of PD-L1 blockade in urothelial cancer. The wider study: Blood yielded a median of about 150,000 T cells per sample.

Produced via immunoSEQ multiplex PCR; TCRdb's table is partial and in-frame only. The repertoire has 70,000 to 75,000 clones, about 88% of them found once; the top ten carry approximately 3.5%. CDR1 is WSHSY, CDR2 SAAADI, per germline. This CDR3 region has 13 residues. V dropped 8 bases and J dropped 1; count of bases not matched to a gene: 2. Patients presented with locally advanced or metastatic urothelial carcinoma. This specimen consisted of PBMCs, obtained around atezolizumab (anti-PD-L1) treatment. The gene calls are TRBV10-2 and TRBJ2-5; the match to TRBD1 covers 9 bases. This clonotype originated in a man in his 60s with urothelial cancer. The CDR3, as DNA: TGCGCCAGCTGGGGACAGGGCCAAGAGACCCAGTACTTC. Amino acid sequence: CASWGQGQETQYF.